A single sample is the source of the 10 T cell receptor beta chains below, sequenced in a study of human T cells and chemical hapten exposure (TCRdb year 2021). Library prep was done by RACE. Sequencing was performed on a NextSeq 500. Using fastp trimming at Q25 and MiXCR clonotype assembly, TCRdb reanalyzed the public sequencing data and kept in-frame beta chains. Rows with a matching CDR3 protein are joined into one entry that keeps the most common DNA and genes. The sample includes fewer than 200,000 distinct CDR3 sequences, with about a fifth observed a single time. Of the sample, about 6.7% is held by the ten largest clones. The sample's time point label is to be understood as: patch test 1, 2 weeks after DPC sensitization. The sample's treatment or condition label, decoded: therapeutic diphenylcyclopropenone sensitization with weekly scalp DPC. Sequencing was performed on whole blood, taken in connection with sensitization to the hapten diphenylcyclopropenone (DPC). All receptors derive from a woman between 45 and 60 years old with alopecia areata. Some clones in this sample may be carry-over from other donors' samples.

V usage is TRBV2 and J usage is TRBJ2-2; D ambiguous. The CDR3 is 13 amino acids. CDR1 is SNHLY and CDR2 is FYNNEI in the germline V gene. The V and J ends lost 5 bases and 5 bases respectively, with 9 bases between them. The CDR3 protein is CASSRERTGELFF. CDR3 nucleotide sequence: TGTGCCAGCAGTAGGGAAAGAACCGGGGAGCTGTTTTTT.

CDR3 amino acids: CATTPRTNTGELFF. In DNA, the CDR3 is TGTGCCACCACCCCAAGAACGAACACCGGGGAGCTGTTTTTT. The gene calls are TRBV24-1 and TRBJ2-2; D not certain. There are 14 residues in the CDR3. Germline-derived CDR1 and CDR2 are KGHDR and SFDVKD. Trimming shortened V by 8 bases and J by 0 bases, and 9 bases separated the two germline ends.

A single count supports this clonotype. The chain has TRBV10-3 and TRBJ2-3; 7 nucleotides align to TRBD1. V shed 6 bases, J shed 3 bases, and the junction held 12 bases outside the gene matches. The germline gives CDR1 ENHRY, CDR2 SYGVKD. This CDR3 is 16 amino acids long. CDR3 sequence: CAISVNRGSTTDTQYF. In DNA form, the CDR3 reads TGTGCCATCAGCGTAAACAGGGGTAGCACGACAGATACGCAGTATTTT.

CDR3 residues: CSVVYLAVSTDTQYF. The DNA for the CDR3 is TGCAGCGTTGTCTATCTAGCGGTATCTACAGATACGCAGTATTTT. The rearrangement joins TRBV29-1 to TRBJ2-3, with 7 bases lining up with TRBD2. The CDR3 length is 15 residues. The V gene end was trimmed by 4 bases and the J gene end by 3 bases; junction bases not matched to a gene: 10. CDR1 SQVTM and CDR2 ANQGSEA come from the germline V gene.

This chain links TRBV11-2 with TRBJ2-7, with D maybe TRBD2 (7 bases). The CDR3 runs to 15 residues. Trimming stripped 3 bases from V and 3 bases from J, with 15 bases between. CDR1 and CDR2 (germline): SGHAT, FQNNGV. The CDR3, as DNA: TGTGCCAGCAGCTTTAGGGGGGGGTCCGACTACGAGCAGTACTTC. This gives the protein CASSFRGGSDYEQYF.

This clonotype has only a few counts. The rearrangement links TRBV11-2 to TRBJ2-7; 7 nucleotides align to TRBD2. Per the germline V gene, CDR1 is SGHAT and CDR2 is FQNNGV. There are 16 residues in the CDR3. V was clipped by 2 bases and J by 3 bases; unmatched bases: 10. The CDR3 DNA sequence: TGTGCCAGCAGCTTAAGAGAGGTGGCTAGCGGCTACGAGCAGTACTTC. It is translated as CASSLREVASGYEQYF.

The chain uses TRBV29-1 and TRBJ1-1; a weak D match, TRBD1 (5 bases). This CDR3 spans 13 amino acids. Trimming pared 7 bases from V and 5 bases from J, leaving 17 bases between. CDR1 and CDR2 (germline): SQVTM, ANQGSEA. The CDR3 sequence: CSAGWGQGTEAFF. Written as DNA, the CDR3 is TGCAGCGCCGGATGGGGTCAGGGAACTGAAGCTTTCTTT.

This clonotype was observed once. The V call is TRBV7-6, the J call TRBJ1-4, with D possibly TRBD1 on 6 matching bases. This CDR3 is built from 21 residues. V was shortened by 4 bases and J by 0 bases, with 27 bases between the two germline ends. Germline V CDR1 and CDR2: SGHVS, FNYEAQ. The CDR3 here is CASSSIVTRERGSATNEKLFF. DNA of the CDR3: TGTGCCAGCAGCTCGATCGTTACGCGGGAGAGGGGGTCTGCAACTAATGAAAAACTGTTTTTT.

This CDR3 is CSAGPRYNEQFF. Here the CDR3 DNA reads TGCAGTGCGGGACCAAGATACAATGAGCAGTTCTTC. The chain has TRBV20-1 and TRBJ2-1; D possibly uses TRBD1 or TRBD2 (5 bases each). The length of the CDR3 is 12 residues. With 6 bases removed from V and 4 bases from J, the gap between germline ends came to 10 bases. The V gene's germline CDR1 is DFQATT and CDR2 SNEGSKA (reference sequence).

This clonotype was observed a handful of times. The chain is built from TRBV5-1 and TRBJ1-1, with TRBD1 identical over 8 bases. V shed 3 bases, J shed 6 bases, and the junction held 4 bases outside the gene matches. The germline CDR1 and CDR2 sequences are SGHRS and YFSETQ. The CDR3 spans 13 residues. The CDR3 coding sequence is TGCGCCAGCAGCTGGGAGACAGGGGCTGAAGCTTTCTTT. Translation: CASSWETGAEAFF.